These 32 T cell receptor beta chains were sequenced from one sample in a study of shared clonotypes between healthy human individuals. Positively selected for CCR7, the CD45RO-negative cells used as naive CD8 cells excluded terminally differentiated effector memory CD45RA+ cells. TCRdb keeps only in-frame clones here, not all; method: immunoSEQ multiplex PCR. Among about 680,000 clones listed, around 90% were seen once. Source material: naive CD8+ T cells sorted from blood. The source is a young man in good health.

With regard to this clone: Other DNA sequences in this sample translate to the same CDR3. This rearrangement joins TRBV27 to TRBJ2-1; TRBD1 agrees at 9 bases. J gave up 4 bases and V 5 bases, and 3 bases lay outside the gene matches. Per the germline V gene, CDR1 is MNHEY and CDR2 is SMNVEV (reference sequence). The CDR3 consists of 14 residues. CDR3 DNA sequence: TGTGCCAGCAGTCCAGGACAGGGGTACAATGAGCAGTTCTTC. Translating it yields CASSPGQGYNEQFF.

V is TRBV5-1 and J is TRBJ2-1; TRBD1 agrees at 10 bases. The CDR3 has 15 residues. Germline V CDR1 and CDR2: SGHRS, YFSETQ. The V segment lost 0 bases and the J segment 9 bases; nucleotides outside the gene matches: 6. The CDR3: CASSLGQGAQIEQFF. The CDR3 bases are TGCGCCAGCAGCTTGGGACAGGGGGCGCAAATTGAGCAGTTCTTC.

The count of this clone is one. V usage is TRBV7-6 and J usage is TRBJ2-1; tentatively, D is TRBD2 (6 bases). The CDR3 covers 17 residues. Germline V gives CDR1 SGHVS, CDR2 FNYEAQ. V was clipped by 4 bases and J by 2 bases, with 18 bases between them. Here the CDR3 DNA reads TGTGCCAGCAGCTCTAGCGCAACCGAGCGTACCTACAATGAGCAGTTCTTC. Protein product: CASSSSATERTYNEQFF.

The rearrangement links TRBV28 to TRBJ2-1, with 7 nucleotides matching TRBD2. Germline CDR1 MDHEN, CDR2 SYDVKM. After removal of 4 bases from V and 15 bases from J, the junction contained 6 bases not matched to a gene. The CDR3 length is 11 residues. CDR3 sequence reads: CASSSRDYGFF. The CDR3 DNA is TGTGCCAGCAGTTCTAGGGACTATGGGTTCTTC.

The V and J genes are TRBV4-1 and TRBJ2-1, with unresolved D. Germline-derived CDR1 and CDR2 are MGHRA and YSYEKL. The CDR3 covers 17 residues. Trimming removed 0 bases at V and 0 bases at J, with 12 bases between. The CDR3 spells CASSQDGQAISYNEQFF. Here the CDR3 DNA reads TGCGCCAGCAGCCAAGATGGGCAGGCTATCTCCTACAATGAGCAGTTCTTC.

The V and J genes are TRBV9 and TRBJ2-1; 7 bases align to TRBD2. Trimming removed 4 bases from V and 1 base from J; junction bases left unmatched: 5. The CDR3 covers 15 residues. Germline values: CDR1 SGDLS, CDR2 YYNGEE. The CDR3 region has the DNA TGTGCCAGCAGCCCGAGCGGGATATCCTACAATGAGCAGTTCTTC. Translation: CASSPSGISYNEQFF.

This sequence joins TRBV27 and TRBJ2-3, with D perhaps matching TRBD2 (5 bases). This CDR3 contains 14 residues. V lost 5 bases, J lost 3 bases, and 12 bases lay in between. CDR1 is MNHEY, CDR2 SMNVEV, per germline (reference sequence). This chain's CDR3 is CASSQLEVTDTQYF. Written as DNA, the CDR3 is TGTGCCAGCAGTCAACTGGAGGTTACAGATACGCAGTATTTT.

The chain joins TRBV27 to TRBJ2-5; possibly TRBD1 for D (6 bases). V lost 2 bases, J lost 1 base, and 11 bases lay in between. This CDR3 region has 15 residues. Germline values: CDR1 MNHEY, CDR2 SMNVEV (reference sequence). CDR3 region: CASSLDRSSQETQYF. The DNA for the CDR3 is TGTGCCAGCAGTTTAGACAGGAGTAGCCAAGAGACCCAGTACTTC.

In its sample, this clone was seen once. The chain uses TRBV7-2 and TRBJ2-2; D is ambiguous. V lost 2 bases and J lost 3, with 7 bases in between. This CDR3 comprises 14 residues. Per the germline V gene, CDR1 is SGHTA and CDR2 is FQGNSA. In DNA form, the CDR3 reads TGTGCCAGCAGCTTATCCTTCTACACCGGGGAGCTGTTTTTT. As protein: CASSLSFYTGELFF.

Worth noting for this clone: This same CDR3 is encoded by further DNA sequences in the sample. The CDR3 coding sequence is TGTGCCAGCAGTTACTTACAAAGCTACGAGCAGTACTTC. Translated, it gives CASSYLQSYEQYF. This chain joins TRBV6-5 and TRBJ2-7; D remains ambiguous. Per germline, CDR1 MNHEY and CDR2 SVGAGI. The CDR3 covers 13 residues. Deletions cut 1 base from V and 3 bases from J, with 7 bases between.

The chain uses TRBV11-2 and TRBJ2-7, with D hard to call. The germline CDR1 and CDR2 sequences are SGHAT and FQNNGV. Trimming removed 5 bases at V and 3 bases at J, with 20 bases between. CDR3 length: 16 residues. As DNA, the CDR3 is TGTGCCAGCAGCCACATACGATCGGGCATAAACTACGAGCAGTACTTC. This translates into CASSHIRSGINYEQYF.

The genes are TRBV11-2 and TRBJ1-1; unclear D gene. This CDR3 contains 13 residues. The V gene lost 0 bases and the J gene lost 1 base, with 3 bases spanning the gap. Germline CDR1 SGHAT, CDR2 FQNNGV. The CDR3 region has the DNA TGTGCCAGCAGCTTAGATGGGAACACTGAAGCTTTCTTT. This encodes CASSLDGNTEAFF. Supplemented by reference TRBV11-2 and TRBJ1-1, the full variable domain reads EAGVAQSPRYKIIEKRQSVAFWCNPISGHATLYWYQQILGQGPKLLIQFQNNGVVDDSQLPKDRFSAERLKGVDSTLKIQPAKLEDSAVYLCASSLDGNTEAFFGQGTRLTVV.

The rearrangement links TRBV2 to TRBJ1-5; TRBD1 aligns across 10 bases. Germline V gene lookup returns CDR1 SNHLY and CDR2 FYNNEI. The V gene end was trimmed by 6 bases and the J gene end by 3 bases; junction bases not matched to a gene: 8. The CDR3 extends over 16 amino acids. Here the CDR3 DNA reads TGTGCCAGCAGGGGGACAGGGGCCATTTCCAATCAGCCCCAGCATTTT. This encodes CASRGTGAISNQPQHF.

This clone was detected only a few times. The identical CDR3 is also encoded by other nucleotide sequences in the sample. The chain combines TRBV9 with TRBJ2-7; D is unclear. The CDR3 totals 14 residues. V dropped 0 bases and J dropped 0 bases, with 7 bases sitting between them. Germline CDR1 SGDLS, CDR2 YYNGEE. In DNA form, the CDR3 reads TGTGCCAGCAGCGTAGTCCCCAGCTCCTACGAGCAGTACTTC. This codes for CASSVVPSSYEQYF. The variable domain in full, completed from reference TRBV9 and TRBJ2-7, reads DSGVTQTPKHLITATGQRVTLRCSPRSGDLSVYWYQQSLDQGLQFLIQYYNGEERAKGNILERFSAQQFPDLHSELNLSSLELGDSALYFCASSVVPSSYEQYFGPGTRLTVT.

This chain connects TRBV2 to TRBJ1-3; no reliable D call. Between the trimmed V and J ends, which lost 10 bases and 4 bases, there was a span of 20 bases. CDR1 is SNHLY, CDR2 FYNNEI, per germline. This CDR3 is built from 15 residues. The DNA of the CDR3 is TGTGCCACCCGAGGAAGGGATATGCACGGAAACACCATATATTTT. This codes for CATRGRDMHGNTIYF. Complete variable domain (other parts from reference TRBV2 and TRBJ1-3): EPEVTQTPSHQVTQMGQEVILRCVPISNHLYFYWYRQILGQKVEFLVSFYNNEISEKSEIFDDQFSVERPDGSNFTLKIRSTKLEDSAMYFCATRGRDMHGNTIYFGEGSWLTVV.

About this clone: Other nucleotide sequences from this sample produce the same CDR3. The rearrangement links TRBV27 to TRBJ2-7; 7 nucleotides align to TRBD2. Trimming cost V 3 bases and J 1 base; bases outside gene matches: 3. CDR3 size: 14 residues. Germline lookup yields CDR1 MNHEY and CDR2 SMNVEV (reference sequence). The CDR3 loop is CASSFSGDSYEQYF. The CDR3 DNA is TGTGCCAGCAGTTTCAGCGGGGATTCCTACGAGCAGTACTTC.

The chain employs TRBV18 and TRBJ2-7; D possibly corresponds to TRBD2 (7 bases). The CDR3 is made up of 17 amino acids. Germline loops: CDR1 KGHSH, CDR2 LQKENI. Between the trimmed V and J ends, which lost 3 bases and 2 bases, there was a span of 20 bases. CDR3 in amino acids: CASSPPLGGTFPYEQYF. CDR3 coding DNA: TGTGCCAGCTCACCGCCCCTGGGGGGGACATTCCCCTACGAGCAGTACTTC.

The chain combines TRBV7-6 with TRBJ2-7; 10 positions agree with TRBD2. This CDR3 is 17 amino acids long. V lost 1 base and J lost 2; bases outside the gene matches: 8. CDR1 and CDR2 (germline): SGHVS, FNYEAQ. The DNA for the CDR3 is TGTGCCAGCAGCTTAGGGCTAGCGGGAGAGTCGGCCTACGAGCAGTACTTC. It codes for CASSLGLAGESAYEQYF.

This CDR3 is CASSFGINDVNQPQHF. The DNA of the CDR3 is TGTGCCAGCAGTTTTGGCATCAACGACGTGAATCAGCCCCAGCATTTT. This chain links TRBV28 with TRBJ1-5; D uncertain. V dropped 3 bases and J dropped 4 bases, with 16 bases sitting between them. Germline V lookup: CDR1 MDHEN, CDR2 SYDVKM. CDR3 size: 16 residues.

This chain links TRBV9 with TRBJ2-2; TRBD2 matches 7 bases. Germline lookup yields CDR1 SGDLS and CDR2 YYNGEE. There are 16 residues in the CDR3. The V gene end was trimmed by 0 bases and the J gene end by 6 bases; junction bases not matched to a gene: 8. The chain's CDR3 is CASSVGMGGPSGELFF. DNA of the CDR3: TGTGCCAGCAGCGTAGGAATGGGAGGGCCGTCCGGGGAGCTGTTTTTT.

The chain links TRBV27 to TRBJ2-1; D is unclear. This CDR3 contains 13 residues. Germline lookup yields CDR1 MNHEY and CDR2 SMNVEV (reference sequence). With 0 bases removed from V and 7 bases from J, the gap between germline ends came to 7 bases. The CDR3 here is CASSLSVKNEQFF. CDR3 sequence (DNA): TGTGCCAGCAGTTTATCTGTAAAAAATGAGCAGTTCTTC.

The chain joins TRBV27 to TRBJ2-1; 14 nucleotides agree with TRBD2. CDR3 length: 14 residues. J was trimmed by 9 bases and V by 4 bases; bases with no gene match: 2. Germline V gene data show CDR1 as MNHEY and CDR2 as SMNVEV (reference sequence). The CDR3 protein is CASSWTSGRSEQFF. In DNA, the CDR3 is TGTGCCAGCAGTTGGACTAGCGGGAGGAGTGAGCAGTTCTTC.

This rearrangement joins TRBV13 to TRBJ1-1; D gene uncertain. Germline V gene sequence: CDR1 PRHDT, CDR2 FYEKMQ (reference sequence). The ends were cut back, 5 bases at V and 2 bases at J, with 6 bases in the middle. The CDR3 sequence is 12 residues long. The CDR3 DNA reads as TGTGCCAGCAGCCGATATAACACTGAAGCTTTCTTT. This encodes CASSRYNTEAFF.

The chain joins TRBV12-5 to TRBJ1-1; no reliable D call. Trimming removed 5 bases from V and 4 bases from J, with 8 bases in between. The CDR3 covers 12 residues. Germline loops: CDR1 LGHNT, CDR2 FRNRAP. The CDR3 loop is CASGRGSTEAFF. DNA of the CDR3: TGTGCTAGTGGTAGAGGGAGCACTGAAGCTTTCTTT.

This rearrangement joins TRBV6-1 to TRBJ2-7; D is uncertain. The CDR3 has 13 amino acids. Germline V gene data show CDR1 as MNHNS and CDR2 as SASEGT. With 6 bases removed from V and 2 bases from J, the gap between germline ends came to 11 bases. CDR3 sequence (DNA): TGTGCCAGCAGCCAGGACCTTACCTACGAGCAGTACTTC. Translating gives CASSQDLTYEQYF.

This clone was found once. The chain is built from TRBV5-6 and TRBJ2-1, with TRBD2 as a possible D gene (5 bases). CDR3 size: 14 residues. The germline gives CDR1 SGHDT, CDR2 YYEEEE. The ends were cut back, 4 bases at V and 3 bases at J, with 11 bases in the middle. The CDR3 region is CASSASDFYNEQFF. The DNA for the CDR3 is TGTGCCAGCAGCGCATCGGACTTCTACAATGAGCAGTTCTTC.

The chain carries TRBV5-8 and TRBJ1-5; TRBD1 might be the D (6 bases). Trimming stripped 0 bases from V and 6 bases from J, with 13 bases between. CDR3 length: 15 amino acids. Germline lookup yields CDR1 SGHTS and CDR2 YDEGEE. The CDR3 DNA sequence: TGTGCCAGCAGCTTGGGTCCAGGGGAGGGTCAGCCCCAGCATTTT. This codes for CASSLGPGEGQPQHF.

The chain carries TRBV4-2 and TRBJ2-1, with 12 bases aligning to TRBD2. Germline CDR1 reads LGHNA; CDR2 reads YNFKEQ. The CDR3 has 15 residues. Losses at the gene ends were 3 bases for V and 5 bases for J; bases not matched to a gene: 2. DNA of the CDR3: TGTGCCAGCAGCCAGTGGACTAGCGGGGACAATGAGCAGTTCTTC. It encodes CASSQWTSGDNEQFF.

The CDR3 DNA is TGCGCCAGCAGTGGGGGCAAAGTCTCTGGGGCCAACGTCCTGACTTTC. It is translated as CASSGGKVSGANVLTF. J is TRBJ2-6 and V is TRBV10-1; weak D call: TRBD1 (5 bases). Between the trimmed V and J ends, which lost 4 bases and 0 bases, there was a span of 10 bases. The CDR3 is 16 residues long. CDR1 and CDR2 (germline): WNHNN, SYGVQD (reference sequence).

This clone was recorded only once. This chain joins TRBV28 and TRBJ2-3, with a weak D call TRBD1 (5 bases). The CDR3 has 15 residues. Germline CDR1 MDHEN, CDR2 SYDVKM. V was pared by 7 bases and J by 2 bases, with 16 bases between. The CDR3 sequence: CASNWGRANTDTQYF. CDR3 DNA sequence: TGTGCCAGCAATTGGGGCAGGGCAAACACAGATACGCAGTATTTT.

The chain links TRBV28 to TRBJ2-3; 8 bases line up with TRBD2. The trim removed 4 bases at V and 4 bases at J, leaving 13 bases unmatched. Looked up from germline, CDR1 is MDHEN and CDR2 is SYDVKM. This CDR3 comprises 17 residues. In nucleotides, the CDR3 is TGTGCCAGCAGTTATCGGGGACTAGGCTCTCGGGCAGATACGCAGTATTTT. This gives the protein CASSYRGLGSRADTQYF. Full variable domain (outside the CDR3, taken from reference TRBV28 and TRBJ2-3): DVKVTQSSRYLVKRTGEKVFLECVQDMDHENMFWYRQDPGLGLRLIYFSYDVKMKEKGDIPEGYSVSREKKERFSLILESASTNQTSMYLCASSYRGLGSRADTQYFGPGTRLTVL.

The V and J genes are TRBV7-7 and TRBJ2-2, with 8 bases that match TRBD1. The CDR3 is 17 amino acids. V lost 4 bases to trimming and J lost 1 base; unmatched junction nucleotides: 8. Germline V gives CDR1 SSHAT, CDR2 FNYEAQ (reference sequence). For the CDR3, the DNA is TGTGCCAGCAGCTCAAATACCGGGACAGGGAACACCGGGGAGCTGTTTTTT. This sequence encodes CASSSNTGTGNTGELFF.